This T cell receptor (beta chain) was profiled in a study of T-cell memory formation after mild COVID-19. General observations from the study: The CD4+ clones that contracted clustered mainly within CM and EM, and the CD8+ clones concentrated in EMRA.

This clonotype was seen only a few times. The antigen remains unidentified. TCRdb called the 5' RACE reads again in MiXCR, with one record for every CDR3 protein. The table has 120,000 to 150,000 distinct CDR3 sequences, 6% to 7% seen once. The V and J ends lost 3 bases and 0 bases respectively, with 21 bases between them. Per germline, CDR1 KGHDR and CDR2 SFDVKD. The CDR3 is made up of 19 amino acids. The V and J genes are TRBV24-1 and TRBJ2-3; a possible D gene is TRBD1 (6 bases). This TCR was sampled from an adult woman who had mild COVID-19 (a few samples of this study predate the infection). Cell type and time point are not known. What was sequenced was PBMCs or a T cell subset sorted from them (not recorded which). The CDR3 sequence: CATSDPLRTVSTSTDTQYF. The CDR3 nucleotides read TGTGCCACCAGTGATCCGTTGCGGACAGTCTCAACTAGCACAGATACGCAGTATTTT.